The next 29 T cell receptor beta chains were all read from a single sample in a study of technical replicates of blood from a handful of donors. Sequenced by immunoSEQ multiplex PCR; TCRdb stores in-frame clones only, minus some. The table lists approximately 76,000 clones, about 97% of them singletons. Sequenced input: T cells isolated from PBMCs. These receptors all stem from a human donor in good health.

The rearrangement uses TRBV13 and TRBJ2-7, with 14 positions matching TRBD2. V shed 5 bases and J 3 bases; nucleotides not matched to a gene: 3. This CDR3 has 15 residues. Looked up from germline, CDR1 is PRHDT and CDR2 is FYEKMQ (reference sequence). The CDR3 spells CASSRLAGGIYEQYF. In nucleotides, the CDR3 is TGTGCCAGCAGCCGACTAGCGGGGGGGATCTACGAGCAGTACTTC. Variable domain in full (rest from reference TRBV13 and TRBJ2-7): AAGVIQSPRHLIKEKRETATLKCYPIPRHDTVYWYQQGPGQDPQFLISFYEKMQSDKGSIPDRFSAQQFSDYHSELNMSSLELGDSALYFCASSRLAGGIYEQYFGPGTRLTVT.

The chain links TRBV28 to TRBJ1-2; TRBD1 matches 7 bases. The CDR3 spans 16 residues. Trimming cost V 3 bases and J 7 bases; bases outside gene matches: 14. The V gene's germline CDR1 is MDHEN and CDR2 SYDVKM. The CDR3 loop is CASSLSRSDRWLGYTF. CDR3 in DNA: TGTGCCAGCAGTTTGTCTCGGTCGGACAGGTGGCTTGGCTACACCTTC.

This chain uses TRBV7-2 with TRBJ2-3; a weak D match, TRBD2 (6 bases). The CDR3 loop spans 16 amino acids. The V gene's germline CDR1 is SGHTA and CDR2 FQGNSA. The germline V and J ends were trimmed by 5 bases and 2 bases, with 17 bases remaining between them. Written as DNA, the CDR3 is TGTGCCAGCAGCCCCACGGGGGAGCGGGTCACAGATACGCAGTATTTT. As protein: CASSPTGERVTDTQYF.

The rearrangement joins TRBV30 to TRBJ1-1, with TRBD1 identical over 9 bases. The CDR3 has 15 residues. Germline V gene data show CDR1 as GTSNPN and CDR2 as SVGIG (reference sequence). V shed 3 bases and J 6 bases; nucleotides not matched to a gene: 11. The CDR3 nucleotides read TGTGCCTGGAGCCCTGGGACAGGGAATTCCGCTGAAGCTTTCTTT. It yields the protein CAWSPGTGNSAEAFF.

This clone was counted a single time. This rearrangement joins TRBV4-1 to TRBJ2-7; TRBD2 matches at 10 bases. V lost 2 bases to trimming and J lost 4 bases; unmatched junction nucleotides: 2. This CDR3 is 14 amino acids long. CDR1 is MGHRA, CDR2 YSYEKL, per germline. The CDR3 DNA follows: TGCGCCAGCAGCCAAAGCGGGGGGGGGTACGAGCAGTACTTC. Residues: CASSQSGGGYEQYF.

This clone has only one observation. The chain combines TRBV9 with TRBJ2-7; D remains ambiguous. The germline V and J ends were trimmed by 4 bases and 2 bases, with 13 bases remaining between them. The CDR3 has 14 residues. Germline assignment: CDR1 SGDLS and CDR2 YYNGEE. CDR3 residues: CASSRPGSPYEQYF. DNA for the CDR3: TGTGCCAGCAGCAGACCCGGGTCTCCCTACGAGCAGTACTTC.

The chain recombines TRBV6-5 with TRBJ2-1; 7 nucleotides line up with TRBD1. Trimming took 2 bases from V and 0 from J; bases not matched to a gene: 4. CDR1 and CDR2 (germline): MNHEY, SVGAGI. This CDR3 contains 16 residues. The CDR3 loop is CASSYEQGSSYNEQFF. In nucleotides, the CDR3 is TGTGCCAGCAGTTACGAACAGGGGAGCTCCTACAATGAGCAGTTCTTC.

The rearrangement uses TRBV6-6 and TRBJ2-1; 11 bases line up with TRBD2. CDR3 length: 16 amino acids. V lost 5 bases and J lost 3; bases outside the gene matches: 6. Germline V gene data show CDR1 as MNHNY and CDR2 as SVGAGI (reference sequence). The CDR3 DNA follows: TGTGCCAGCAGTAGGGGACTAGCGGATATCTACAATGAGCAGTTCTTC. It specifies CASSRGLADIYNEQFF.

The chain recombines TRBV5-6 with TRBJ2-7; D gene uncertain. V was pared by 1 base and J by 4 bases, with 9 bases between. The CDR3 sequence is 13 residues long. Germline V gives CDR1 SGHDT, CDR2 YYEEEE. CDR3 DNA: TGTGCCAGCAGCTTGAGTGGGCGATACGAGCAGTACTTC. As protein: CASSLSGRYEQYF.

The gene calls are TRBV6-5 and TRBJ2-1; 7 bases map to TRBD2. The germline CDR1 and CDR2 sequences are MNHEY and SVGAGI. This CDR3 has 13 residues. V trimming: 4 bases; J trimming: 8 bases; junction bases outside the gene matches: 5. CDR3 sequence: CASSLGLPHEQFF. In DNA form, the CDR3 reads TGTGCCAGCAGTTTGGGACTACCCCATGAGCAGTTCTTC.

The V gene is TRBV10-3, the J gene TRBJ1-1; possibly TRBD1 for D (6 bases). V gave up 3 bases and J gave up 1 base, with 9 bases separating them. The CDR3 consists of 14 residues. The germline V gene has CDR1 ENHRY and CDR2 SYGVKD. CDR3 bases: TGTGCCATCAGTGACCCGGGACAGAACACTGAAGCTTTCTTT. Protein product: CAISDPGQNTEAFF.

CDR3 coding DNA: TGTGCCAGCAGCCCCCGGGGGGGACCCTACGAGCAGTACTTC. Protein sequence: CASSPRGGPYEQYF. This chain connects TRBV9 to TRBJ2-7, with TRBD2 matching over 8 bases. CDR1 is SGDLS and CDR2 is YYNGEE in the germline V gene. The length of the CDR3 is 14 residues. V shed 4 bases and J 2 bases; nucleotides not matched to a gene: 5.

The CDR3 nucleotides read TGTGCCAGCGAAAATTCAGCGGGGACGCAGTTCTTC. It translates to CASENSAGTQFF. V usage is TRBV11-2 and J usage is TRBJ2-1; TRBD2 agrees at 7 bases. CDR3 length: 12 residues. The germline gives CDR1 SGHAT, CDR2 FQNNGV. Germline trimming cut 8 bases from V and 12 bases from J; bases unmatched to any gene: 10.

The chain uses TRBV7-7 and TRBJ2-5; 8 nucleotides agree with TRBD2. Germline V lookup: CDR1 SSHAT, CDR2 FNYEAQ (reference sequence). Losses at the gene ends were 5 bases for V and 7 bases for J; bases not matched to a gene: 6. This CDR3 is built from 13 residues. The CDR3 DNA sequence: TGTGCCAGCAGCCCCGGACTAGCCGGGACCCAGTACTTC. Translating it yields CASSPGLAGTQYF.

Here the CDR3 reads CASSVLSGSRTDTQYF. CDR3 DNA sequence: TGTGCCAGCAGCGTCCTTAGCGGGAGCCGTACAGATACGCAGTATTTT. The chain couples TRBV9 to TRBJ2-3; 9 bases match TRBD2. Germline CDR1 reads SGDLS; CDR2 reads YYNGEE. The CDR3 is 16 residues long. After removal of 2 bases from V and 3 bases from J, the junction contained 7 bases not matched to a gene. Based on the CDR3 plus reference TRBV9 and TRBJ2-3, the full variable domain is DSGVTQTPKHLITATGQRVTLRCSPRSGDLSVYWYQQSLDQGLQFLIQYYNGEERAKGNILERFSAQQFPDLHSELNLSSLELGDSALYFCASSVLSGSRTDTQYFGPGTRLTVL.

CDR3 sequence reads: CASSGAGVISGGEKFF. CDR3 nucleotides: TGTGCCAGCAGCGGAGCGGGTGTTATATCAGGGGGCGAAAAGTTCTTC. This sequence joins TRBV9 and TRBJ2-1, with 8 bases that match TRBD1. Germline V gene data show CDR1 as SGDLS and CDR2 as YYNGEE. Trimming removed 3 bases from V and 14 bases from J; junction bases left unmatched: 19. This CDR3 comprises 16 residues.

This rearrangement joins TRBV6-1 to TRBJ2-5; TRBD2 matches 7 bases. Germline CDR1 reads MNHNS; CDR2 reads SASEGT. The junction had 7 bases not matched to a gene; V was cut back by 5 bases and J by 4 bases. This CDR3 has 14 residues. The CDR3 spells CASSHREVRETQYF. The CDR3 nucleotides read TGTGCCAGCAGTCATCGGGAGGTTAGAGAGACCCAGTACTTC.

The V gene is TRBV13, the J gene TRBJ2-7; no firm D call. The germline V and J ends were trimmed by 4 bases and 3 bases, with 13 bases remaining between them. This CDR3 has 14 amino acids. Germline V lookup: CDR1 PRHDT, CDR2 FYEKMQ (reference sequence). The CDR3 reads CASSSPRVSYEQYF. The CDR3 DNA reads TGTGCCAGCAGCTCTCCCCGGGTTAGCTACGAGCAGTACTTC.

This clone was picked up a small number of times. V and J are TRBV6-1 and TRBJ1-6; D might be TRBD1 (6 bases). The CDR3 runs 16 residues. With 4 bases removed from V and 1 base from J, the gap between germline ends came to 11 bases. CDR1 and CDR2 from the germline V gene are MNHNS and SASEGT. The CDR3, as DNA: TGTGCCAGCAGTGTGACAGGCCGTTCCTATAATTCACCCCTCCACTTT. This codes for CASSVTGRSYNSPLHF.

J is TRBJ1-1 and V is TRBV5-1; D perhaps matches TRBD1 (5 bases). Trimming took 2 bases from V and 1 from J, leaving 21 bases between them. Germline lookup yields CDR1 SGHRS and CDR2 YFSETQ. The CDR3 extends over 18 amino acids. CDR3 sequence reads: CASSLTRQGIGRNTEAFF. The CDR3 nucleotides are TGCGCCAGCAGCTTAACTCGGCAGGGAATAGGCAGGAACACTGAAGCTTTCTTT.

V is TRBV19 and J is TRBJ2-7; 11 bases line up with TRBD1. With 8 bases clipped from V and 4 bases from J, the junction kept 4 bases outside the gene matches. Germline V gene lookup returns CDR1 LNHDA and CDR2 SQIVND (reference sequence). The CDR3 consists of 13 residues. The CDR3 loop reads CASGQGAVYEQYF. CDR3 in DNA: TGTGCCAGTGGACAGGGGGCAGTTTACGAGCAGTACTTC.

The chain is built from TRBV7-9 and TRBJ1-4; TRBD1 agrees at 7 bases. Trimming cost V 5 bases and J 6 bases; bases outside gene matches: 6. Germline V gene data show CDR1 as SEHNR and CDR2 as FQNEAQ (reference sequence). The CDR3 has 14 amino acids. The CDR3 DNA reads TGTGCCAGCAGCCGGGGACAGAAAGATGAAAAACTGTTTTTT. Its protein is CASSRGQKDEKLFF.

This clone has just one count. The V call is TRBV14, the J call TRBJ2-1; weak D call: TRBD1 (5 bases). The germline V gene has CDR1 SGHDN and CDR2 FVKESK. Trimming pared 3 bases from V and 3 bases from J, leaving 9 bases between. The CDR3 runs to 14 residues. The CDR3: CASSQTAIYNEQFF. For the CDR3, the DNA is TGTGCCAGCAGCCAGACAGCTATCTACAATGAGCAGTTCTTC. Together with reference TRBV14 and TRBJ2-1, the CDR3 gives the full variable domain: EAGVTQFPSHSVIEKGQTVTLRCDPISGHDNLYWYRRVMGKEIKFLLHFVKESKQDESGMPNNRFLAERTGGTYSTLKVQPAELEDSGVYFCASSQTAIYNEQFFGPGTRLTVL.

This chain connects TRBV7-3 to TRBJ1-6; D gene unclear. This CDR3 region has 13 residues. Germline V gene data show CDR1 as SGHTA and CDR2 as FQGTGA. V was cut by 5 bases and J by 13 bases, with 15 bases left in between. CDR3 region: CASSPSGGAPLHF. The CDR3 nucleotides are TGTGCCAGCAGCCCGTCCGGTGGAGCGCCCCTCCACTTT.

The chain is built from TRBV7-3 and TRBJ2-2; unclear D gene. The CDR3 runs 13 residues. Germline lookup yields CDR1 SGHTA and CDR2 FQGTGA. Deletions cut 5 bases from V and 0 bases from J, with 4 bases between. The CDR3 DNA reads as TGTGCCAGCAGCCCGGCGAACACCGGGGAGCTGTTTTTT. Amino acids: CASSPANTGELFF.

The chain couples TRBV7-6 to TRBJ2-7; 8 nucleotides line up with TRBD1. The CDR3 covers 14 residues. Germline lookup yields CDR1 SGHVS and CDR2 FNYEAQ. The junction had 3 bases not matched to a gene; V was cut back by 5 bases and J by 0 bases. The CDR3 bases are TGTGCCAGCAGCCCCGGGACAGGCTCCTACGAGCAGTACTTC. This sequence encodes CASSPGTGSYEQYF. The full variable domain, completed using reference TRBV7-6 and TRBJ2-7, is GAGVSQSPRYKVTKRGQDVALRCDPISGHVSLYWYRQALGQGPEFLTYFNYEAQQDKSGLPNDRFSAERPEGSISTLTIQRTEQRDSAMYRCASSPGTGSYEQYFGPGTRLTVT.

This rearrangement joins TRBV4-1 to TRBJ2-1; tentative D call: TRBD1 (6 bases). Between the trimmed V and J ends, which lost 6 bases and 6 bases, there was a span of 15 bases. CDR1 MGHRA and CDR2 YSYEKL come from the germline V gene. This CDR3 has 14 amino acids. The CDR3 DNA reads TGCGCCAGCAGTCGGGTTGGGGGCGGCAATGAGCAGTTCTTC. Its protein product is CASSRVGGGNEQFF.

The rearrangement joins TRBV21-1 to TRBJ1-1. TRBV21-1 is a documented pseudogene. CDR3 size: 18 residues. The CDR3 sequence is CASSKLGYGNEMNTEAFF. CDR3 coding DNA: TGTGCCAGCAGCAAACTCGGGTACGGAAACGAGATGAACACTGAAGCTTTCTTT.

This rearrangement joins TRBV18 to TRBJ1-2; no definite D call. The V and J ends lost 0 bases and 2 bases respectively, with 7 bases between them. Germline V gives CDR1 KGHSH, CDR2 LQKENI. There are 14 residues in the CDR3. The CDR3 reads CASSPPLQNYGYTF. CDR3 DNA: TGTGCCAGCTCACCACCTCTACAGAACTATGGCTACACCTTC.